This T cell receptor beta chain is drawn from a study of blood T cell repertoires in COVID-19. Overall study: Acute-phase and convalescent COVID-19 samples originated in the United States, Italy and Spain.

Clones were read by immunoSEQ multiplex PCR, and TCRdb kept only the in-frame ones, dropping some. The top ten hold roughly 5% of the sample, which has 200,000 or so clones, roughly 80% seen once. The TCR was taken from a young woman with acute or convalescent COVID-19. The sample taken for sequencing was peripheral blood.

DNA for the CDR3: TGCAGCGTCACACAGGGGAGCATGGGTGGTCAGCCCCAGCATTTT. Translated: CSVTQGSMGGQPQHF. The chain couples TRBV29-1 to TRBJ1-5; 7 bases agree with TRBD1. The CDR3 totals 15 residues. From germline, CDR1 is SQVTM and CDR2 ANQGSEA. Germline trimming cut 6 bases from V and 6 bases from J; bases unmatched to any gene: 14.